What follows are 4 T cell receptor beta chains derived from one specimen sequenced in a study of human versus mouse CDR3 diversity and MHC coevolution. Clones were sequenced by immunoSEQ multiplex PCR, and TCRdb holds only the in-frame ones, with some missing. Of about 60,000 clones detected, 90% to 95% appear once; the ten largest clones hold approximately 17%. Sequenced sample: naive CD4+ T cells from blood. Sample subset: CD45RO-negative CD62L-positive naive CD4 T cells. These receptors were taken from a person in their sixties or seventies in good health.

J is TRBJ1-2 and V is TRBV6-5, with 7 bases identical to TRBD1. The CDR3 runs 14 residues. Looked up from germline, CDR1 is MNHEY and CDR2 is SVGAGI. Trimming took 6 bases from V and 4 from J; bases not matched to a gene: 8. CDR3 amino acids: CASSGDRAVYGYTF. DNA for the CDR3: TGTGCCAGCAGCGGAGACAGGGCGGTCTATGGCTACACCTTC.

J is TRBJ2-1 and V is TRBV4-1, with D tentatively TRBD2 (6 bases). V gave up 5 bases and J gave up 9 bases, with 20 bases separating them. Per the germline V gene, CDR1 is MGHRA and CDR2 is YSYEKL. The CDR3 sequence is 15 residues long. The CDR3 spells CASSLRDSPAGEQFF. CDR3 nucleotides: TGCGCCAGCAGCTTGCGGGACTCACCGGCGGGTGAGCAGTTCTTC.

CDR3 in amino acids: CASSTGEKLFF. CDR3 DNA: TGTGCCAGCTCCACGGGTGAAAAACTGTTTTTT. The chain has TRBV18 and TRBJ1-4; no definite D call. The germline V and J ends were trimmed by 6 bases and 7 bases, with 6 bases remaining between them. Germline V gives CDR1 KGHSH, CDR2 LQKENI. The CDR3 has 11 amino acids.

The rearrangement uses TRBV19 and TRBJ1-2; D possibly corresponds to TRBD1 (6 bases). The CDR3 totals 14 residues. Looked up from germline, CDR1 is LNHDA and CDR2 is SQIVND (reference sequence). Trimming shortened V by 7 bases and J by 7 bases, and 19 bases separated the two germline ends. Here the CDR3 reads CASTPTGGSGGYTF. The DNA of the CDR3 is TGTGCCAGTACCCCGACAGGCGGGTCGGGTGGCTACACCTTC.